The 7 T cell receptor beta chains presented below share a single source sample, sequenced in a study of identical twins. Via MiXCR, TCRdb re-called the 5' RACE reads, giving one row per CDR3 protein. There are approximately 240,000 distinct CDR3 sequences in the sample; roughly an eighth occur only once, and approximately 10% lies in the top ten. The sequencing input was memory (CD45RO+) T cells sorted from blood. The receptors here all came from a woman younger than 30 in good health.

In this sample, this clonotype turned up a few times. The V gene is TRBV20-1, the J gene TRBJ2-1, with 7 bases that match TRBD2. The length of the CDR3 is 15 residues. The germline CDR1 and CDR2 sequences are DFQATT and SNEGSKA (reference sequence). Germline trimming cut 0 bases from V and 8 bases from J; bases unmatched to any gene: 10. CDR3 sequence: CSARDRRGSGDEQFF. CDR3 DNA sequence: TGCAGTGCTAGAGATCGACGCGGGAGTGGGGATGAGCAGTTCTTC.

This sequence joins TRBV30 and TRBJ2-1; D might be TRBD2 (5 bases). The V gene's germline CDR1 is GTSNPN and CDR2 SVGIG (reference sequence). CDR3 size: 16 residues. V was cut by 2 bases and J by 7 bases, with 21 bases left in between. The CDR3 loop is CAWSLIFSGLTNEQFF. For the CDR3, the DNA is TGTGCCTGGAGTTTGATCTTCTCCGGACTTACTAATGAGCAGTTCTTC.

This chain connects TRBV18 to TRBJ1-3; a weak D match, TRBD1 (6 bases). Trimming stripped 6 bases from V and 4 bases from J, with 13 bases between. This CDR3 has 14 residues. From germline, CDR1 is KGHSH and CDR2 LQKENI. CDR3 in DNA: TGTGCCAGCTCGTCCCAGGGGATCGGAAACACCATATATTTT. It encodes CASSSQGIGNTIYF.

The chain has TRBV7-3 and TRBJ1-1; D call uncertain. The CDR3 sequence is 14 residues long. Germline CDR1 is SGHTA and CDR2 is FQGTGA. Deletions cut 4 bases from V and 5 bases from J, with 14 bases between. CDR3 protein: CASSSSTRGTEAFF. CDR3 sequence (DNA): TGTGCCAGCAGCTCAAGCACGAGAGGTACTGAAGCTTTCTTT.

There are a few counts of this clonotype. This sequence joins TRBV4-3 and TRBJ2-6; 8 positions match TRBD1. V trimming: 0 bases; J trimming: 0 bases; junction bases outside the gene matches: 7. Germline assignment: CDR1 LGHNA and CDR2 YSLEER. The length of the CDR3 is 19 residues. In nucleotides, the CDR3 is TGCGCCAGCAGCCAAGAGCCGGGACAGGTCCTCTCTGGGGCCAACGTCCTGACTTTC. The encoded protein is CASSQEPGQVLSGANVLTF.

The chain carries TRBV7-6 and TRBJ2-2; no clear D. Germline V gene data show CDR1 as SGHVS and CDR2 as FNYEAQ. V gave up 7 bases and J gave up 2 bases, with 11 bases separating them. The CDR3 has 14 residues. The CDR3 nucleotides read TGTGCCAGCAAGAGGCTCGCCAACACCGGGGAGCTGTTTTTT. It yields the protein CASKRLANTGELFF.

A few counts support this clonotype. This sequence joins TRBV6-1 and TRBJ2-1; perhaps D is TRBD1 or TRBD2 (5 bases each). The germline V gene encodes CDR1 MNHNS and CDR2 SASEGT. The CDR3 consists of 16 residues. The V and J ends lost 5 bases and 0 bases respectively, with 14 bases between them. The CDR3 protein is CASSPRGLLSYNEQFF. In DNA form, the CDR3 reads TGTGCCAGCAGTCCCCGGGGCCTACTCTCCTACAATGAGCAGTTCTTC.